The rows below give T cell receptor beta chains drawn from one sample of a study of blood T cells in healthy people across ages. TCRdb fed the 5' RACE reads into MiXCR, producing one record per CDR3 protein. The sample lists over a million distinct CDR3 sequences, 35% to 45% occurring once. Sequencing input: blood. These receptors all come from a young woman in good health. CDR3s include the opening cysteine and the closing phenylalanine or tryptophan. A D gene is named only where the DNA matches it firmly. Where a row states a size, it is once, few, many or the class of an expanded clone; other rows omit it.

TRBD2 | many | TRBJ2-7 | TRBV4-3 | CASSQEDRGSSYEQYF | TGCGCCAGCAGCCAAGAGGACCGCGGGAGTTCCTACGAGCAGTACTTC
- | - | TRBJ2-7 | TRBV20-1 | CSANKMTEQYF | TGCAGTGCTAACAAAATGACGGAGCAGTACTTC
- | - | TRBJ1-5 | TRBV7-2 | CASSLPGQPQPQHF | TGTGCCAGCAGCTTACCGGGACAACCTCAGCCCCAGCATTTT
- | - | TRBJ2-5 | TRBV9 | CASSVGQGSETQYF | TGTGCCAGCAGCGTAGGGCAGGGGTCGGAGACCCAGTACTTC
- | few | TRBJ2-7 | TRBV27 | CASSYINRREQYF | TGTGCCAGCAGTTACATCAACCGACGCGAGCAGTACTTC
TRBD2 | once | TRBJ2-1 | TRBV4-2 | CASSQDATSGRGEQFF | TGTGCCAGCAGCCAAGATGCGACTAGCGGGAGGGGAGAGCAGTTCTTC
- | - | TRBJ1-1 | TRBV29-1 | CSAAQGPNTEAFF | TGCAGCGCTGCGCAGGGGCCGAACACTGAAGCTTTCTTT
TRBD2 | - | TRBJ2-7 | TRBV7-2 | CASSRGLAAYEQYF | TGTGCCAGCAGCAGGGGACTAGCGGCCTACGAGCAGTACTTC
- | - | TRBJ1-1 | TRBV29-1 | CSGQSGTEAFF | TGCAGCGGACAGTCCGGGACTGAAGCTTTCTTT
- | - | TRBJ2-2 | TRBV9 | CASSVGRYTGELFF | TGTGCCAGCAGCGTAGGACGGTACACCGGGGAGCTGTTTTTT
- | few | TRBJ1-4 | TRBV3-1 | CASSPLAGHEKLFF | TGTGCCAGCAGCCCCCTAGCGGGACATGAAAAACTGTTTTTT
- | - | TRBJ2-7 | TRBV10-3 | CAISESTVIGYEQYF | TGTGCCATCAGTGAGTCGACAGTAATAGGCTACGAGCAGTACTTC
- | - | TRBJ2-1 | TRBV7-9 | CAGSLAETYNEQFF | TGTGCCGGCAGCTTAGCGGAGACCTACAATGAGCAGTTCTTC
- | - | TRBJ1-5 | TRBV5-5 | CASSLGQARQPQHF | TGTGCCAGCAGCTTGGGACAGGCCCGTCAGCCCCAGCATTTT
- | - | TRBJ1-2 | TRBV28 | CASIERGGNYGYTF | TGTGCCAGCATCGAAAGGGGGGGCAACTATGGCTACACCTTC
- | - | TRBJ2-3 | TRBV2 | CASRLRGTDTQYF | TGTGCCAGTCGTTTGAGGGGCACAGATACGCAGTATTTT
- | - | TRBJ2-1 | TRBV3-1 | CASSHRYAGLREQFF | TGTGCCAGCAGCCACCGTTACGCTGGTTTAAGGGAGCAGTTCTTC
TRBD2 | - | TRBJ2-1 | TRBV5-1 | CASSLGDYNNEQFF | TGCGCCAGCAGCCTTGGGGACTACAACAATGAGCAGTTCTTC
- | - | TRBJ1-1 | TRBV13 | CASSPRRREAFF | TGTGCCAGCAGCCCAAGGAGGCGCGAAGCTTTCTTT
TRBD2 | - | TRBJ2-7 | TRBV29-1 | CSVEEGLAGGRYEQYF | TGCAGCGTTGAAGAGGGTTTGGCGGGGGGAAGGTACGAGCAGTACTTC
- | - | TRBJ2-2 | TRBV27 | CASRALAGTGELFF | TGTGCCAGCAGGGCCCTGGCGGGCACCGGGGAGCTGTTTTTT
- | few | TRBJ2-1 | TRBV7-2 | CASSLGQDYNEQFF | TGTGCCAGCAGCTTAGGACAGGATTACAATGAGCAGTTCTTC
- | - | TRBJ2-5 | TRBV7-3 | CASSLSSHQETQYF | TGTGCCAGCAGCTTAAGCAGCCACCAAGAGACCCAGTACTTC
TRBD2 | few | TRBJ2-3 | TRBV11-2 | CASSTWTSGGLDTQYF | TGTGCCAGCAGCACTTGGACTAGCGGGGGCCTCGATACGCAGTATTTT
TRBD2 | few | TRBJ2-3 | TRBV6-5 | CASTFSSGGSDTQYF | TGTGCCAGCACCTTTTCTAGCGGGGGCTCTGATACGCAGTATTTT
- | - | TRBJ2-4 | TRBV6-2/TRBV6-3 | CASSNGLVGYIQYF | TGTGCCAGCAGTAACGGACTCGTAGGGTACATTCAGTACTTC
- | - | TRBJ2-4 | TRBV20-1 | CSARDLVGMGLAVKQYF | TGCAGTGCTAGAGATCTAGTGGGGATGGGTTTGGCGGTGAAGCAGTACTTC
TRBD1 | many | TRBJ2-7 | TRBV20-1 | CSAGRDRGLYEQYF | TGCAGTGCTGGCCGGGACAGGGGTTTGTACGAGCAGTACTTC
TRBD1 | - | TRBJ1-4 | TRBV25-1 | CASTQGARDEKLFF | TGTGCCAGCACTCAGGGGGCGCGGGACGAAAAACTGTTTTTT
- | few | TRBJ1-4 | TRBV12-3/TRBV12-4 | CASSFVATNEKLFF | TGTGCCAGCAGTTTTGTAGCAACTAATGAAAAACTGTTTTTT
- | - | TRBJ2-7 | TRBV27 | CASNSVGPGNEQYF | TGTGCCAGCAATTCCGTGGGACCGGGCAACGAGCAGTACTTC
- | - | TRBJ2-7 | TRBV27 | CASSPLTGAYEQYF | TGTGCCAGCAGTCCCCTCACCGGGGCCTACGAGCAGTACTTC
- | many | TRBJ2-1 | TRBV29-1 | CSVEILEATDNEQFF | TGCAGCGTTGAAATCCTAGAAGCAACGGACAATGAGCAGTTCTTC
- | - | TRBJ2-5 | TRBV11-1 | CASSHSTGIPGGGQYF | TGTGCCAGCAGCCATTCGACAGGCATCCCTGGGGGTGGGCAGTACTTC
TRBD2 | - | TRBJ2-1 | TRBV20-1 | CSARVRASGGYNEQFF | TGCAGTGCTAGAGTGAGGGCTAGCGGGGGCTACAATGAGCAGTTCTTC
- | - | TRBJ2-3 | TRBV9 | CASSVRVEPDTQYF | TGTGCCAGCAGCGTAAGGGTAGAACCAGATACGCAGTATTTT
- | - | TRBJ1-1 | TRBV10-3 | CAISESMGAEAFF | TGTGCCATCAGTGAGTCGATGGGGGCGGAAGCTTTCTTT
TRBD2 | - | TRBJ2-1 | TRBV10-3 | CAISSGTNNEQFF | TGTGCCATCAGTAGCGGGACGAACAATGAGCAGTTCTTC
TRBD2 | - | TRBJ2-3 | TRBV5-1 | CASIVGGGGLSTDTQYF | TGCGCCAGCATCGTAGGAGGCGGGGGTCTTAGCACAGATACGCAGTATTTT
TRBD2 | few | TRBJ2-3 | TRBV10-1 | CASSVQAGATDTQYF | TGCGCCAGCAGTGTGCAAGCGGGGGCCACAGATACGCAGTATTTT
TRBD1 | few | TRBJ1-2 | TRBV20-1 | CSASRRQGVLYGYTF | TGCAGTGCTAGTCGGCGTCAGGGGGTCCTCTATGGCTACACCTTC
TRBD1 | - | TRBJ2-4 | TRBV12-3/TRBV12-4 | CASRPTGRHIQYF | TGTGCCAGCAGACCGACAGGGAGACACATTCAGTACTTC
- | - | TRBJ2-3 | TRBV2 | CASNNWEGTDTQYF | TGTGCCAGCAACAACTGGGAGGGCACAGATACGCAGTATTTT